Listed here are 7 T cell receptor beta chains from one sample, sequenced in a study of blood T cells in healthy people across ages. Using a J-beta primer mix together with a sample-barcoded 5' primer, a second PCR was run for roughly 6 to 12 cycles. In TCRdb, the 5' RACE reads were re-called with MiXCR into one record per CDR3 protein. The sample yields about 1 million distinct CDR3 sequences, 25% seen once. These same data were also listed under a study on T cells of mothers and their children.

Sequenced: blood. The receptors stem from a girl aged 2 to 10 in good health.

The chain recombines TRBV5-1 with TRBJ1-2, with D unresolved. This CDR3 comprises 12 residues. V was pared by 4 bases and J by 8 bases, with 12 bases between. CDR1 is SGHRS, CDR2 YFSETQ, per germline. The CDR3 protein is CASSLTFEGYTF. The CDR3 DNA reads TGCGCCAGCAGCCTTACCTTTGAGGGCTACACCTTC.

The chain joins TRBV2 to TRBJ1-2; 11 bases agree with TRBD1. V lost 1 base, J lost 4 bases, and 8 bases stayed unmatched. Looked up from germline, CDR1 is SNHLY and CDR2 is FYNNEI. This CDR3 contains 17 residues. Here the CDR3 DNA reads TGTGCCAGCAGTGAAGATGAAAGGACAGGGGGCTTCTATGGCTACACCTTC. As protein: CASSEDERTGGFYGYTF.

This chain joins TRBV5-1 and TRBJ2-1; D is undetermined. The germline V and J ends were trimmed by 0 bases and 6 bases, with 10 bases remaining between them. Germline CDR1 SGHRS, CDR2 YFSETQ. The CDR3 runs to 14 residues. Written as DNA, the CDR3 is TGCGCCAGCAGCTTGGAACTGCTGGCCAATGAGCAGTTCTTC. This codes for CASSLELLANEQFF.

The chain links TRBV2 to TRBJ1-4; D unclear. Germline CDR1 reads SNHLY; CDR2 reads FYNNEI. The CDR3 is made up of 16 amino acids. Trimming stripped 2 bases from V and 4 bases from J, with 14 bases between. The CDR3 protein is CASSEQRGAGNEKLFF. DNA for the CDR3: TGTGCCAGCAGTGAACAGAGAGGAGCGGGTAATGAAAAACTGTTTTTT.

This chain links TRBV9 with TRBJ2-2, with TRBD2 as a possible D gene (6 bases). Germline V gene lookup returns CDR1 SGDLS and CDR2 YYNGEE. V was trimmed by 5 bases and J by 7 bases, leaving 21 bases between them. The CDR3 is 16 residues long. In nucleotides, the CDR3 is TGTGCCAGCAGTCCGGGCCAAGGAGGGGTTGGCGGGGAGCTGTTTTTT. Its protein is CASSPGQGGVGGELFF.

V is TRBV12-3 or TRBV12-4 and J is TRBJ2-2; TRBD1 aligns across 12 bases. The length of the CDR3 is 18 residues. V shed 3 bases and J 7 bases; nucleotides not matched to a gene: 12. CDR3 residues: CASSFGSSGDRGRGELFF. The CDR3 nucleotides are TGTGCCAGCAGTTTTGGCTCCTCCGGGGACAGGGGGCGCGGGGAGCTGTTTTTT.

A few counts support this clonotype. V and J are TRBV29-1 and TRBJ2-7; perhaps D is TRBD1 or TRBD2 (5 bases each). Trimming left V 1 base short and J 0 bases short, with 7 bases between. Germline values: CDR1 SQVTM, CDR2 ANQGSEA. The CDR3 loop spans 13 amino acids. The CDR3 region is CSVEAGTSYEQYF. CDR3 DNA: TGCAGCGTTGAAGCCGGGACCTCCTACGAGCAGTACTTC.